The 20 T cell receptor beta chains in this list originate from one sample, sequenced in a study of early T cells in non-severe SARS-CoV-2 infection. TCRdb reprocessed the 5' RACE reads via MiXCR and lists one record per CDR3 protein. Among about 49,000 distinct CDR3 sequences listed, 10% to 15% were seen once. Source material: whole blood. These receptor sequences come from an adult who was a healthcare worker with PCR-confirmed SARS-CoV-2 infection or an uninfected control (not recorded which).

This clonotype has a count of ten or more. This rearrangement joins TRBV6-6 to TRBJ1-6, with 9 bases lining up with TRBD1. V was pared by 5 bases and J by 0 bases, with 14 bases of the junction left unmatched. Germline V gene lookup returns CDR1 MNHNY and CDR2 SVGAGI (reference sequence). This CDR3 region has 20 residues. CDR3 nucleotides: TGTGCCAGCAGTAACACCGGGACAGGGATCCAGGGCTCCTATAATTCACCCCTCCACTTT. This gives the protein CASSNTGTGIQGSYNSPLHF.

This clonotype is labeled medium-sized. The chain employs TRBV7-2 and TRBJ2-3; D remains ambiguous. V gave up 3 bases and J gave up 3 bases, with 1 base separating them. This CDR3 has 11 amino acids. Germline CDR1 is SGHTA and CDR2 is FQGNSA. The CDR3 sequence: CASSLTDTQYF. CDR3 nucleotide sequence: TGTGCCAGCAGCTTGACAGATACGCAGTATTTT.

The chain joins TRBV19 to TRBJ2-6, with TRBD2 as a possible D gene (5 bases). Looked up from germline, CDR1 is LNHDA and CDR2 is SQIVND (reference sequence). V lost 6 bases, J lost 2 bases, and 14 bases lay in between. This CDR3 contains 16 residues. This chain's CDR3 is CASSAIEGAGANVLTF. The CDR3 DNA is TGTGCCAGTAGCGCAATTGAGGGCGCTGGGGCCAACGTCCTGACTTTC.

This clonotype has a count of ten or more. The rearrangement uses TRBV7-3 and TRBJ2-1; 13 bases map to TRBD2. The CDR3 covers 16 residues. J gave up 6 bases and V 5 bases, and 7 bases lay outside the gene matches. Germline V gene lookup returns CDR1 SGHTA and CDR2 FQGTGA. The CDR3 region has the DNA TGTGCCAGCAGCCGCGGGACTAGCGGGATGGGCAATGAGCAGTTCTTC. Amino acids: CASSRGTSGMGNEQFF.

The chain carries TRBV7-9 and TRBJ1-1; perhaps TRBD1 as D (6 bases). The CDR3 has 14 amino acids. Germline CDR1 reads SEHNR; CDR2 reads FQNEAQ (reference sequence). V was clipped by 5 bases and J by 2 bases, with 12 bases between them. The CDR3, as DNA: TGTGCCAGCAGCCCCCAGGACAGCAACACTGAAGCTTTCTTT. Its translation is CASSPQDSNTEAFF.

This clonotype has ten or more counts. This CDR3 is CASSVSSGGALETQYF. CDR3 nucleotides: TGTGCCAGCAGCGTCTCGAGCGGGGGGGCCTTGGAGACCCAGTACTTC. The chain combines TRBV7-6 with TRBJ2-5, with 10 bases matching TRBD2. The CDR3 runs 16 residues. V was pared by 5 bases and J by 5 bases, with 11 bases of the junction left unmatched. The germline gives CDR1 SGHVS, CDR2 FNYEAQ.

The chain couples TRBV18 to TRBJ1-3; no definite D call. The CDR3 length is 17 residues. Per germline, CDR1 KGHSH and CDR2 LQKENI. Between the trimmed V and J ends, which lost 3 bases and 1 base, there was a span of 16 bases. This CDR3 is CASSPYGNSPSGNTIYF. The CDR3 DNA sequence: TGTGCCAGCTCACCGTACGGTAATTCCCCTTCTGGAAACACCATATATTTT.

This clonotype was recorded many times. The chain uses TRBV18 and TRBJ2-2; TRBD1 matches at 7 bases. Germline V CDR1 and CDR2: KGHSH, LQKENI. This CDR3 is built from 14 residues. The ends lost 7 bases at V and 4 bases at J; junction bases unmatched: 6. The CDR3: CASLLGQTTGELFF. DNA for the CDR3: TGTGCCAGCTTATTGGGACAGACCACCGGGGAGCTGTTTTTT.

CDR3 in amino acids: CATSDLDRGGYLEKLFF. DNA of the CDR3: TGTGCCACCAGTGACCTGGACAGGGGTGGGTATCTTGAAAAACTGTTTTTT. This sequence joins TRBV24-1 and TRBJ1-4, with TRBD1 matching 9 bases. Germline CDR1 reads KGHDR; CDR2 reads SFDVKD. This CDR3 has 17 amino acids. The V and J ends lost 4 bases and 7 bases, in that order; junction bases with no gene match: 12.

The chain joins TRBV2 to TRBJ2-3; D may be TRBD1 or TRBD2 (5 bases each). V lost 4 bases to trimming and J lost 6 bases, with 14 bases between them. Germline V gives CDR1 SNHLY, CDR2 FYNNEI. CDR3 length: 14 amino acids. CDR3: CASSAGHTGDTQYF. Here the CDR3 DNA reads TGTGCCAGCAGTGCGGGGCACACGGGGGATACGCAGTATTTT.

The chain couples TRBV29-1 to TRBJ2-1; 10 bases fit TRBD2. From germline, CDR1 is SQVTM and CDR2 ANQGSEA. The V gene end was trimmed by 2 bases and the J gene end by 4 bases; junction bases not matched to a gene: 5. This CDR3 has 15 amino acids. The CDR3 protein is CSVESRAGGYNEQFF. In nucleotides, the CDR3 is TGCAGCGTTGAATCGAGAGCGGGGGGGTACAATGAGCAGTTCTTC.

CDR3 nucleotides: TGTGCCACTCCCGAGGGTGGCAACTATGGCTACACCTTC. This encodes CATPEGGNYGYTF. The chain links TRBV28 to TRBJ1-2; no firm D call. CDR1 and CDR2 from the germline V gene are MDHEN and SYDVKM. The length of the CDR3 is 13 residues. Trimming shortened V by 10 bases and J by 2 bases, and 14 bases separated the two germline ends.

Only a few counts were recorded for this clonotype. The rearrangement uses TRBV7-9 and TRBJ1-1; D uncertain. This CDR3 region has 12 residues. V was pared by 8 bases and J by 1 base, with 8 bases between. The germline CDR1 and CDR2 sequences are SEHNR and FQNEAQ (reference sequence). CDR3 bases: TGTGCCAGCGAGAAGGGGAACACTGAAGCTTTCTTT. As protein: CASEKGNTEAFF.

The chain has TRBV29-1 and TRBJ2-1; D is undetermined. The CDR3 has 13 residues. The germline gives CDR1 SQVTM, CDR2 ANQGSEA. Trimming took 4 bases from V and 3 from J, leaving 10 bases between them. For the CDR3, the DNA is TGCAGCGTTGTGTCAGTGTACTACAATGAGCAGTTCTTC. Protein sequence: CSVVSVYYNEQFF.

The chain carries TRBV2 and TRBJ2-7; D gene ambiguous. Trimming left V 6 bases short and J 10 bases short, with 13 bases between. The CDR3 loop spans 11 amino acids. The V gene's germline CDR1 is SNHLY and CDR2 FYNNEI. The CDR3 DNA follows: TGTGCCAGCAGCCCCAAAAGTAGCCAGTACTTC. Residues: CASSPKSSQYF. Drawing the rest from reference TRBV2 and TRBJ2-7, the complete variable domain is EPEVTQTPSHQVTQMGQEVILRCVPISNHLYFYWYRQILGQKVEFLVSFYNNEISEKSEIFDDQFSVERPDGSNFTLKIRSTKLEDSAMYFCASSPKSSQYFGPGTRLTVT.

V gene TRBV29-1 combines with J gene TRBJ1-1; weak D call: TRBD1 (5 bases). CDR1 SQVTM and CDR2 ANQGSEA come from the germline V gene. V dropped 4 bases and J dropped 3 bases, with 9 bases sitting between them. The CDR3 runs 12 residues. The CDR3 loop is CSVGSGHTEAFF. The CDR3, as DNA: TGCAGCGTTGGATCAGGGCACACTGAAGCTTTCTTT.

The rearrangement uses TRBV11-3 and TRBJ1-5; D unclear. CDR3 size: 13 residues. Deletions cut 3 bases from V and 5 bases from J, with 8 bases between. In germline, CDR1 is SGHNT, CDR2 YENEEA. CDR3 amino acids: CASSFAADQPQHF. The DNA for the CDR3 is TGTGCCAGCAGCTTCGCCGCAGATCAGCCCCAGCATTTT.

This clonotype came up many times. This chain links TRBV5-1 with TRBJ2-1; TRBD1 matches at 7 bases. J lost 5 bases, V lost 1 base, and 6 bases had no gene match. CDR1 is SGHRS and CDR2 is YFSETQ in the germline V gene. This CDR3 contains 15 residues. The CDR3 loop reads CASSLTTGNHNEQFF. The CDR3 DNA follows: TGCGCCAGCAGCTTGACGACAGGGAACCACAATGAGCAGTTCTTC. Variable domain in full (rest from reference TRBV5-1 and TRBJ2-1): KAGVTQTPRYLIKTRGQQVTLSCSPISGHRSVSWYQQTPGQGLQFLFEYFSETQRNKGNFPGRFSGRQFSNSRSEMNVSTLELGDSALYLCASSLTTGNHNEQFFGPGTRLTVL.

This clonotype was counted many times. V usage is TRBV5-5 and J usage is TRBJ2-2, with D uncertain. Germline V gene lookup returns CDR1 SGHKS and CDR2 YYEKEE (reference sequence). V lost 0 bases and J lost 2, with 8 bases in between. The CDR3 totals 15 residues. The CDR3 region is CASSLAPQNTGELFF. The CDR3 DNA follows: TGTGCCAGCAGCTTGGCTCCACAAAACACCGGGGAGCTGTTTTTT.

This clonotype was detected a few times. V and J are TRBV27 and TRBJ2-1; no reliable D call. V was cut by 6 bases and J by 3 bases, with 9 bases left in between. The CDR3 is 13 residues long. In germline, CDR1 is MNHEY, CDR2 SMNVEV (reference sequence). CDR3 in DNA: TGTGCCAGCAGAGGTCTCGACTACAATGAGCAGTTCTTC. It encodes CASRGLDYNEQFF.